Listed below are T cell receptor beta chains from one sample, sequenced in a study of blood T cell repertoires in COVID-19. Data came from immunoSEQ multiplex PCR; TCRdb stores just in-frame clones and leaves some out. The table shows about 72,000 clones, with more than 75% occurring only once. Sequencing was done on a sample of peripheral blood. These receptors were collected from a human donor in a cohort sampled during active COVID-19. Both conserved end residues are part of each CDR3. The D gene is left open where the match is weak. The size field is filled for only some rows; it gives once, few, many or a size class.

>14|TRBV11-2|-|TRBJ2-7|-
CASSSFWETYEQYF
TGTGCCAGCAGCTCATTCTGGGAGACCTACGAGCAGTACTTC
>14|TRBV30|-|TRBJ2-3|once
CAWSRGQTVDTQYF
TGTGCCTGGAGTCGGGGTCAAACGGTGGATACGCAGTATTTT
>16|TRBV29-1|-|TRBJ2-5|-
CSVDPRQGWGTETQYF
TGCAGCGTTGATCCGAGGCAGGGGTGGGGGACAGAGACCCAGTACTTC
>16|TRBV4-3|TRBD1|TRBJ1-1|-
CASSQDPRDRSYGAFF
TGCGCCAGCAGCCAAGACCCCCGGGACAGGTCCTATGGCGCTTTCTTT
>17|TRBV6-1|-|TRBJ2-1|-
CASSDEGRNPGFNEQFF
TGTGCCAGCAGTGATGAGGGGAGGAACCCGGGGTTCAATGAGCAGTTCTTC
>13|TRBV29-1|-|TRBJ1-3|once
CSGTTSSGNTIYF
TGCAGCGGGACAACGAGCTCTGGAAACACCATATATTTT
>13|TRBV6-5|-|TRBJ1-5|few
CASSLDRYQPQHF
TGTGCCAGCAGCCTCGACAGGTATCAGCCCCAGCATTTT
>14|TRBV6-5|-|TRBJ1-6|few
CASSEGAYNSPLHF
TGTGCCAGCAGCGAGGGCGCTTATAATTCACCCCTCCACTTT
>14|TRBV6-5|-|TRBJ1-5|-
CASRSGAGNQPQHF
TGTGCCAGCCGCAGTGGGGCGGGCAATCAGCCCCAGCATTTT
>14|TRBV6-5|-|TRBJ1-2|few
CANSRQRANYGYTF
TGTGCCAATTCTCGACAGAGAGCTAACTATGGCTACACCTTC
>14|TRBV5-6|-|TRBJ1-2|-
CASSLNRANYGYTF
TGTGCCAGCAGCTTGAACAGAGCTAACTATGGCTACACCTTC
>13|TRBV5-1|TRBD1|TRBJ2-7|-
CASTELTGSEQYF
TGCGCCAGCACTGAGTTGACAGGGTCCGAGCAGTACTTC
>13|TRBV2|-|TRBJ2-5|few
CASSGNRKETQYF
TGTGCCAGCAGTGGAAACAGGAAAGAGACCCAGTACTTC
>15|TRBV18|-|TRBJ1-4|-
CASSPPEGRGEKLFF
TGTGCCAGCTCACCACCGGAGGGGAGGGGTGAAAAACTGTTTTTT
>13|TRBV7-8|TRBD1|TRBJ1-3|-
CASSQGTENTIYF
TGTGCCAGCAGCCAGGGGACAGAAAACACCATATATTTT
>13|TRBV5-1|-|TRBJ1-6|-
CASSSNYNSPLHF
TGCGCCAGCAGCTCCAATTATAATTCACCCCTCCACTTT
>12|TRBV28|-|TRBJ1-2|once
CASSFAGNGYTF
TGTGCCAGCAGTTTCGCGGGGAATGGCTACACCTTC
>17|TRBV19|TRBD1|TRBJ1-5|-
CASSIYRGAWSNQPQHF
TGTGCCAGTAGTATCTACAGGGGGGCCTGGAGCAATCAGCCCCAGCATTTT
>17|TRBV25-1|TRBD1|TRBJ1-4|-
CASSDITSGTVNEKLFF
TGTGCCAGCAGTGACATAACCTCCGGGACAGTTAATGAAAAACTGTTTTTT
>15|TRBV27|-|TRBJ1-4|-
CASSSTDSLNEKLFF
TGTGCCAGCAGTTCGACGGACTCTCTTAATGAAAAACTGTTTTTT
>14|TRBV7-9|TRBD2|TRBJ2-5|-
CASSLSGGQETQYF
TGTGCCAGCAGCTTATCGGGGGGTCAAGAGACCCAGTACTTC
>15|TRBV7-3|TRBD1|TRBJ2-5|-
CASSLTGQFFETQYF
TGTGCCAGCAGCTTAACGGGACAGTTCTTCGAGACCCAGTACTTC
>13|TRBV3-1/TRBV3-2|TRBD1|TRBJ1-2|few
CASSQEYRGGYTF
TGTGCCAGCAGCCAAGAATACAGGGGCGGCTACACCTTC
>15|TRBV5-5|TRBD1|TRBJ1-4|-
CASSLSDRGHEKLFF
TGTGCCAGCAGCCTTTCGGACAGGGGGCATGAAAAACTGTTTTTT
>14|TRBV6-5|-|TRBJ2-7|-
CASLQWGEHHEQYF
TGTGCCAGCCTACAATGGGGCGAGCACCACGAGCAGTACTTC
>11|TRBV30|-|TRBJ2-1|-
CAWSVLNEQFF
TGTGCCTGGAGTGTACTCAATGAGCAGTTCTTC
>14|TRBV7-2|-|TRBJ1-6|-
CASSSGGYNSPLHF
TGTGCCAGCAGCTCGGGAGGGTATAATTCACCCCTCCACTTT
>16|TRBV19|TRBD1|TRBJ1-5|-
CASRGQPIYSNQPQHF
TGTGCCAGTAGGGGACAGCCGATCTATAGCAATCAGCCCCAGCATTTT
>14|TRBV5-4|TRBD1|TRBJ1-6|-
CASSLDRGNSPLHF
TGTGCCAGCAGCTTGGACAGGGGCAATTCACCCCTCCACTTT
>15|TRBV5-4|TRBD2|TRBJ2-1|-
CASSLAASGGNEQFF
TGTGCCAGCAGCTTGGCGGCATCCGGGGGGAATGAGCAGTTCTTC